This is a list of T cell receptor beta chains from one sample in a study of cytomegalovirus exposure and HLA in healthy donors. The method was immunoSEQ multiplex PCR; TCRdb's version includes in-frame clones alone and lacks a portion of them. The sample carries around 100,000 clones, roughly 70% recorded once. Input material: PBMCs. These TCRs come from a man aged 40-55 years in good health and CMV-seropositive. CDR3s include the opening cysteine and the closing phenylalanine or tryptophan.

v_gene | CDR3aa
TRBV10-1 | CASSLDRGNGYTF
TRBV19 | CASRGGVYTQYF
TRBV6-1 | CASSEGLKLLYEQYF
TRBV5-1 | CASSLISGTRETQYF
TRBV11-3 | CASSLGGIINEQFF
TRBV30 | CAWSLRTDGVDTQYF
TRBV4-2 | CASSPRVAGVQGTGELFF
TRBV5-1 | CASTRLTHNEQFF
TRBV18 | CASSPQGAKEKLFF
TRBV6-5 | CASSYSTGAYEQYF
TRBV9 | CASNRARTGGNEQFF
TRBV5-1 | CASSLVGVDTGELFF
TRBV4-3 | CASSQAFPDRSYEQYF
TRBV12-5 | CASGLAVTGSFEAFF
TRBV9 | CASGVQGGDTGELFF
TRBV4-1 | CASSQEGLARNEQFF
TRBV9 | CASSVSWGQDNEQFF
TRBV19 | CVSSRGQTQMNTEAFF
TRBV7-9 | CASTVTGDYGYTF
TRBV7-3 | CASSDLDTEQFF
TRBV7-8 | CASSKTPSATDTQYF
TRBV7-2 | CASSFNSLNTEAFF
TRBV19 | CASSGPRDFRSGNTIYF
TRBV4-3 | CASSQDLAGAGRDEDTQYF
TRBV6-1 | CASSEESWVPKGYGYTF
TRBV6-5 | CASSYSNPGLGPQHF